A selection of T cell receptor beta chains follows, all from one sample in a study of identical twins. TCRdb re-analysed the 5' RACE reads in MiXCR, keeping a single row per CDR3 protein. The data contain around 550,000 distinct CDR3 sequences, around 15% of them seen just once; the ten biggest clones take up roughly 0.43%. These data were also filed under a second study, of yellow fever vaccine responses in identical twins.

The sample consisted of CD4+ T cells sorted from blood. The receptors were gathered from a young woman in good health. Both conserved end residues are part of each CDR3. A D gene is named only where the DNA matches it firmly. Where a row states a size, it is once, few, many or the class of an expanded clone; other rows omit it.

>.|TRBV9|many|TRBJ2-3
CASSVARLGTDTQYF
TGTGCCAGCAGCGTAGCTCGCCTAGGGACAGATACGCAGTATTTT
>.|TRBV5-1|few|TRBJ2-5
CASSPGAGRQETQYF
TGCGCCAGCAGCCCCGGGGCAGGGCGGCAAGAGACCCAGTACTTC
>.|TRBV28|.|TRBJ1-1
CASSRQNPIEFF
TGTGCCAGCAGTCGACAGAACCCCATAGAATTCTTT
>.|TRBV12-3/TRBV12-4|.|TRBJ1-1
CASSLGLGEKAFF
TGTGCCAGCAGTTTAGGGTTGGGAGAGAAAGCTTTCTTT
>.|TRBV10-2|few|TRBJ1-3
CASSEAARNTIYF
TGCGCCAGCAGTGAGGCAGCCCGGAACACCATATATTTT
>.|TRBV5-1|few|TRBJ2-5
CASSLARQAGETQYF
TGCGCCAGCAGCTTGGCTCGACAGGCGGGGGAGACCCAGTACTTC
>.|TRBV3-1|few|TRBJ2-5
CASSQIGTVQETQYF
TGTGCCAGCAGCCAAATCGGGACGGTCCAAGAGACCCAGTACTTC
>.|TRBV6-5|.|TRBJ2-3
CASSYGAGHSTDTQYF
TGTGCCAGCAGTTACGGGGCGGGGCACAGCACAGATACGCAGTATTTT
>TRBD2|TRBV27|few|TRBJ2-2
CASKPVAGTNTGELFF
TGTGCCAGCAAGCCAGTAGCGGGGACGAACACCGGGGAGCTGTTTTTT
>.|TRBV12-3/TRBV12-4|.|TRBJ1-3
CASSQQISGNTIYF
TGTGCCAGCAGCCAACAGATCTCTGGAAACACCATATATTTT
>.|TRBV5-1|few|TRBJ1-4
CASSLAISTNEKLFF
TGCGCCAGCAGCTTGGCCATCTCAACTAATGAAAAACTGTTTTTT
>TRBD2|TRBV5-1|many|TRBJ2-1
CASRTSLAGFGEQFF
TGCGCCAGCAGGACATCACTAGCGGGATTTGGTGAGCAGTTCTTC
>TRBD1|TRBV7-6|few|TRBJ2-7
CASSLDRGTYEQYF
TGTGCCAGCAGCTTGGACAGGGGGACCTACGAGCAGTACTTC
>.|TRBV12-3/TRBV12-4|few|TRBJ2-1
CASSPRDRIYNEQFF
TGTGCCAGCAGCCCCCGAGACAGGATCTACAATGAGCAGTTCTTC
>TRBD1|TRBV7-8|few|TRBJ2-2
CASSSPGGPGELFF
TGTGCCAGCAGCTCCCCAGGGGGCCCCGGGGAGCTGTTTTTT
>TRBD1|TRBV5-1|few|TRBJ2-5
CASSFGTDFQETQYF
TGCGCCAGCAGCTTTGGGACAGACTTCCAAGAGACCCAGTACTTC
>TRBD1|TRBV6-5|few|TRBJ1-2
CASSFRDRYNYGYTF
TGTGCCAGCAGTTTCCGGGACAGATACAACTATGGCTACACCTTC
>TRBD2|TRBV27|many|TRBJ2-3
CASRRLAGGVTDTQYF
TGTGCCAGCAGAAGACTAGCGGGGGGGGTTACAGATACGCAGTATTTT
>TRBD2|TRBV6-1|.|TRBJ2-1
CASSEETSGHNEQFF
TGTGCCAGCAGTGAAGAAACTAGCGGGCATAATGAGCAGTTCTTC
>.|TRBV5-5|.|TRBJ2-3
CASSLAVGGPDTQYF
TGTGCCAGCAGCTTGGCCGTAGGGGGGCCAGATACGCAGTATTTT
>TRBD2|TRBV5-6|.|TRBJ2-7
CASSLELAGQRGYEQYF
TGTGCCAGCAGCTTGGAACTAGCGGGCCAACGCGGATACGAGCAGTACTTC
>.|TRBV10-3|.|TRBJ2-7
CAISESNQGMYEQYF
TGTGCCATCAGTGAGTCGAATCAGGGGATGTACGAGCAGTACTTC
>.|TRBV20-1|.|TRBJ2-5
CSARDEAKKTQYF
TGCAGTGCTAGAGATGAGGCCAAGAAGACCCAGTACTTC
>.|TRBV10-3|.|TRBJ2-3
CAISESFPPDTQYF
TGTGCCATCAGTGAGAGTTTCCCACCAGATACGCAGTATTTT